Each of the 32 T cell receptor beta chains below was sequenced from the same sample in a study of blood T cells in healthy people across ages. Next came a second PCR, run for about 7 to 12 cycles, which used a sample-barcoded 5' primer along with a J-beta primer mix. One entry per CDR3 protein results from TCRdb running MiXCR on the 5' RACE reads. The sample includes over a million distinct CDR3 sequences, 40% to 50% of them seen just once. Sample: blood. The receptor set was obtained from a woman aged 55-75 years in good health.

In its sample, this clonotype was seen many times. The CDR3, as DNA: TGTGCCAGCAGCGGCTCCTACGAGCAGTACTTC. This gives the protein CASSGSYEQYF. The rearrangement links TRBV6-1 to TRBJ2-7; D remains unclear. CDR3 length equals 11 residues. Looked up from germline, CDR1 is MNHNS and CDR2 is SASEGT. With 6 bases removed from V and 0 bases from J, the gap between germline ends came to 3 bases.

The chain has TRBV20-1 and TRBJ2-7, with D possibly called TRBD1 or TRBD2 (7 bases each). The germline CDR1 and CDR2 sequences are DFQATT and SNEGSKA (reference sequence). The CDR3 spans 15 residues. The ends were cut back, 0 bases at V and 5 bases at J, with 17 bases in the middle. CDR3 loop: CSAREGGTEIHEQYF. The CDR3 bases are TGCAGTGCTAGAGAGGGAGGGACAGAAATCCACGAGCAGTACTTC.

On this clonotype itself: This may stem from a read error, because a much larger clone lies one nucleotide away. The CDR3 loop is CATSRDNAVNEQFF. The DNA for the CDR3 is TGTGCCACCAGCAGAGACAACGCGGTGAACGAGCAGTTCTTC. This rearrangement joins TRBV15 to TRBJ2-1; no reliable D call. Looked up from germline, CDR1 is LNHNV and CDR2 is YYDKDF (reference sequence). Trimming cost V 0 bases and J 10 bases, with 13 bases left between them. There are 14 residues in the CDR3.

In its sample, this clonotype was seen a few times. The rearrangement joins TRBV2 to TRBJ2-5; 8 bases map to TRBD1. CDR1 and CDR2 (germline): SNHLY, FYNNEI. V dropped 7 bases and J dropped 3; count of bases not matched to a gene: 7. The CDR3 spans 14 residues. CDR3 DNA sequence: TGTGCCAGCACTCTGACAGGGGTAGAAGAGACCCAGTACTTC. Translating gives CASTLTGVEETQYF. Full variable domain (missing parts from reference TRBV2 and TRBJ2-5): EPEVTQTPSHQVTQMGQEVILRCVPISNHLYFYWYRQILGQKVEFLVSFYNNEISEKSEIFDDQFSVERPDGSNFTLKIRSTKLEDSAMYFCASTLTGVEETQYFGPGTRLLVL.

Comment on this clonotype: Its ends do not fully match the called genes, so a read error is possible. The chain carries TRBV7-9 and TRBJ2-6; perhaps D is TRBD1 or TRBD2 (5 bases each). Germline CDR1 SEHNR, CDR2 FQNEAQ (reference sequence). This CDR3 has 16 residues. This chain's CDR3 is CASSLLTVAGANILTF. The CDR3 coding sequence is TGTGCCAGCAGCCTTCTAACCGTCGCCGGGGCCAACATCCTGACTTTC.

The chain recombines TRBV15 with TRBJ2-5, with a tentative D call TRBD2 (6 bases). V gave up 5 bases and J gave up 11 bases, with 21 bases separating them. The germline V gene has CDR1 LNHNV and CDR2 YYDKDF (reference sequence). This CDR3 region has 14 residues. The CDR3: CATSRGIPPEEQYF. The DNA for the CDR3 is TGTGCCACCAGCCGGGGGATCCCACCGGAGGAGCAGTACTTC.

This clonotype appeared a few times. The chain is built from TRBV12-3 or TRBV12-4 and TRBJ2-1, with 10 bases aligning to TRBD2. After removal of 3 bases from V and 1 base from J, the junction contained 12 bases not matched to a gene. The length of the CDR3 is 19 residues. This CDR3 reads CASSFDAGLADRSYNEQFF. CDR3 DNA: TGTGCCAGCAGTTTTGATGCCGGACTAGCGGATCGATCCTACAATGAGCAGTTCTTC.

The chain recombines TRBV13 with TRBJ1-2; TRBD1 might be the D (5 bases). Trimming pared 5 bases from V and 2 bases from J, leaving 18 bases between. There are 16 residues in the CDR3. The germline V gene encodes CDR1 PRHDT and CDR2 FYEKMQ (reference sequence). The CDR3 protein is CASSPSGPDTNYGYTF. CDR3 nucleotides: TGTGCCAGCAGCCCATCCGGGCCGGACACCAACTATGGCTACACCTTC.

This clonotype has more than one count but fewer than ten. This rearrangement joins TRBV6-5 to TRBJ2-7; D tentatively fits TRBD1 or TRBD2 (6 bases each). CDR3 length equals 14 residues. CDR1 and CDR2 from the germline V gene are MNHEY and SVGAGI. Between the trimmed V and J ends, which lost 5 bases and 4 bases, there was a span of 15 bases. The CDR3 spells CASSDRRDLYEQYF. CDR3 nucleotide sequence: TGTGCCAGCAGTGACAGGCGGGATCTATACGAGCAGTACTTC.

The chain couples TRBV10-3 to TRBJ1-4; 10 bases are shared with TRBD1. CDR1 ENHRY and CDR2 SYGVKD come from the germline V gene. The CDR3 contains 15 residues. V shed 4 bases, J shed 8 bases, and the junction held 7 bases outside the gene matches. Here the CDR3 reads CAISGDRGLGEKLFF. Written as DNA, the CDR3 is TGTGCCATCAGTGGAGACAGGGGGCTAGGGGAAAAACTGTTTTTT.

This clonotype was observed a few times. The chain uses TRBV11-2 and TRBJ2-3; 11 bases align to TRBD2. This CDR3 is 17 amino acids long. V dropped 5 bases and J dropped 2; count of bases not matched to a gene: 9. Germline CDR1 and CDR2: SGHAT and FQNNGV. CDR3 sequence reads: CASSPHRLAGNTDTQYF. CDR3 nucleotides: TGTGCCAGCAGCCCTCACCGACTAGCGGGGAACACAGATACGCAGTATTTT. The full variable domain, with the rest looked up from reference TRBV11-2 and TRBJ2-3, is EAGVAQSPRYKIIEKRQSVAFWCNPISGHATLYWYQQILGQGPKLLIQFQNNGVVDDSQLPKDRFSAERLKGVDSTLKIQPAKLEDSAVYLCASSPHRLAGNTDTQYFGPGTRLTVL.

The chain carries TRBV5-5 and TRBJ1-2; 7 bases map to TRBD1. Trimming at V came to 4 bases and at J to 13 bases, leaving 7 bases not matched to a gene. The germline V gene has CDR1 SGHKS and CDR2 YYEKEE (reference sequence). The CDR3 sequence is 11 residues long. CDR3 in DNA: TGTGCCAGCAGCACCGTGACAGGGACCACCTTC. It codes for CASSTVTGTTF. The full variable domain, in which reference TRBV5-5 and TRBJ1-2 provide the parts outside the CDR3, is DAGVTQSPTHLIKTRGQQVTLRCSPISGHKSVSWYQQVLGQGPQFIFQYYEKEERGRGNFPDRFSARQFPNYSSELNVNALLLGDSALYLCASSTVTGTTFGSGTRLTVV.

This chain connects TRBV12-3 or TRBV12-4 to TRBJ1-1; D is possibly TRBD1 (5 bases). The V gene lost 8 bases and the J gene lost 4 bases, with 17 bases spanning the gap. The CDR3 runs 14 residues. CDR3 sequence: CASGAPAGTTEAFF. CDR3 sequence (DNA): TGTGCCAGCGGGGCCCCGGCGGGAACCACTGAAGCTTTCTTT.

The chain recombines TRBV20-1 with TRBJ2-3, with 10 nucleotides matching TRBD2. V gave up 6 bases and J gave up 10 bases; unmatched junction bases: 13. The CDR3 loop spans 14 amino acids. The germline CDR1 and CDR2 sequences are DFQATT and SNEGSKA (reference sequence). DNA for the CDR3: TGCAGTGCACAAGAGGCTAGCGGGAGTCGGGCGCAGTATTTT. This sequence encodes CSAQEASGSRAQYF.

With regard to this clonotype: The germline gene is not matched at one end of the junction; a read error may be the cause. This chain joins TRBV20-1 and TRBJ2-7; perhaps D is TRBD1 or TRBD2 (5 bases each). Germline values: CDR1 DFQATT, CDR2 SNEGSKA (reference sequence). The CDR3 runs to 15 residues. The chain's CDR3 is CSARDKVKGSYGQYF. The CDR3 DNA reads TGCAGTGCTAGAGATAAGGTAAAGGGGAGCTACGGGCAGTACTTC.

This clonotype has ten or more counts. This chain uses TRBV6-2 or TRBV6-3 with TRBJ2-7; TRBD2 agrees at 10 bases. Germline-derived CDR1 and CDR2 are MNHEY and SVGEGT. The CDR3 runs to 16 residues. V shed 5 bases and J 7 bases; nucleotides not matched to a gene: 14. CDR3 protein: CASSRPSSGSRYEQYF. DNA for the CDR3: TGTGCCAGCAGTCGACCATCTAGCGGGAGTCGTTATGAGCAGTACTTC.

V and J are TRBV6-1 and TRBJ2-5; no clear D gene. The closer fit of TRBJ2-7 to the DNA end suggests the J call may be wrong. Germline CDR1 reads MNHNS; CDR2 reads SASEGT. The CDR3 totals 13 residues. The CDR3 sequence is CASSMEGWHEQYF. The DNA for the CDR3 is TGTGCCAGCAGTATGGAAGGATGGCACGAGCAGTACTTC.

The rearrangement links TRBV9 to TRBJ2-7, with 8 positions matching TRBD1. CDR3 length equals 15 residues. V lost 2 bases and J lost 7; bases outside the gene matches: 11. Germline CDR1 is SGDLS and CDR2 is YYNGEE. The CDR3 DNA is TGTGCCAGCAGCGTTCAGGGGGCAGGCGCAGGTGAGCAGTACTTC. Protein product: CASSVQGAGAGEQYF. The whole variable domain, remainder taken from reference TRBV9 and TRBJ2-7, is DSGVTQTPKHLITATGQRVTLRCSPRSGDLSVYWYQQSLDQGLQFLIQYYNGEERAKGNILERFSAQQFPDLHSELNLSSLELGDSALYFCASSVQGAGAGEQYFGPGTRLTVT.

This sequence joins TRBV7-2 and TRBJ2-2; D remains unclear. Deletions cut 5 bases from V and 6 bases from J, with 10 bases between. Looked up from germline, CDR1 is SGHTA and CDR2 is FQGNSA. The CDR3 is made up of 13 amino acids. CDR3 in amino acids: CASSVSLAGELFF. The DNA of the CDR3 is TGTGCCAGCAGCGTATCTTTGGCCGGGGAGCTGTTTTTT.

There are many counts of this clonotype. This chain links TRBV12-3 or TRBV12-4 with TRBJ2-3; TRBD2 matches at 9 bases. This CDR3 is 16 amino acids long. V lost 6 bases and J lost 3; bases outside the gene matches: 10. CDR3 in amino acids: CASSQRGSGSTDTQYF. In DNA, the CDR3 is TGTGCCAGCAGCCAGCGTGGTAGCGGGAGTACAGATACGCAGTATTTT.

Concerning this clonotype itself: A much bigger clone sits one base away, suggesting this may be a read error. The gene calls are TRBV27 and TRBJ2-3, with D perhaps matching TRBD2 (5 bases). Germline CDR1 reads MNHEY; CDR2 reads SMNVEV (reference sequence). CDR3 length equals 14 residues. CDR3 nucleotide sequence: TGTGCCAGCAGTCCATACTCGGACTTCCATACGCGGTATTTT. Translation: CASSPYSDFHTRYF.

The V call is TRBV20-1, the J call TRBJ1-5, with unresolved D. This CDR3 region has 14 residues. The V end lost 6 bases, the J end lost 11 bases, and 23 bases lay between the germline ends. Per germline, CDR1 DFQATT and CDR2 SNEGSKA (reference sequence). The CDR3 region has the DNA TGCAGTGCGCAGACACCCAACGCGGGTCTCGCCCAGCATTTT. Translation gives CSAQTPNAGLAQHF.

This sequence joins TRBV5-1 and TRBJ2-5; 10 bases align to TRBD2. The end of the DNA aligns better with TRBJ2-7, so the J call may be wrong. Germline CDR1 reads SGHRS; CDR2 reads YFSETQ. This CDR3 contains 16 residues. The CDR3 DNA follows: TGCGCCAGCAGCGCGGCTCGACTAGCGGGCCTGGGCGAGCAGTACTTC. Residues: CASSAARLAGLGEQYF.

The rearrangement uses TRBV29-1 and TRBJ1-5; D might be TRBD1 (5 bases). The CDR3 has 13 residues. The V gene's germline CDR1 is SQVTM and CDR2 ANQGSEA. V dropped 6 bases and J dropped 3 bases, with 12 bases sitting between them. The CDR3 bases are TGCAGCGTGGGGGACGGATTCAATCAGCCCCAGCATTTT. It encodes CSVGDGFNQPQHF.

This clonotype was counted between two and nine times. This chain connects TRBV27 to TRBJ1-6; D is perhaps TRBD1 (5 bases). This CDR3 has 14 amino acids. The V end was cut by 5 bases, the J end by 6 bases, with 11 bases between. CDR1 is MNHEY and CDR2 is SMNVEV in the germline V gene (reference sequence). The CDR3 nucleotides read TGTGCCAGCAGTCCAGGGTTGGGTAATTCACCCCTCCACTTT. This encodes CASSPGLGNSPLHF.

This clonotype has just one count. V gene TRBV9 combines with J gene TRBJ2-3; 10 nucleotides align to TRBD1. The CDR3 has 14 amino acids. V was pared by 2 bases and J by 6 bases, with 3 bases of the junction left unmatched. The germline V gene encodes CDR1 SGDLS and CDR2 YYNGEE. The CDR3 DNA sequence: TGTGCCAGCAGCGTGACAGGGGGCGGGGATACGCAGTATTTT. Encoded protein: CASSVTGGGDTQYF.

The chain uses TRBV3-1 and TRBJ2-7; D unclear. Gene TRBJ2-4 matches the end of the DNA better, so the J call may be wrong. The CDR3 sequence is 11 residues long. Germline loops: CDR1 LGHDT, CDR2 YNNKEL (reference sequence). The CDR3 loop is CASSQADIQYF. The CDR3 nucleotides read TGTGCCAGCAGCCAAGCAGACATTCAGTACTTC.

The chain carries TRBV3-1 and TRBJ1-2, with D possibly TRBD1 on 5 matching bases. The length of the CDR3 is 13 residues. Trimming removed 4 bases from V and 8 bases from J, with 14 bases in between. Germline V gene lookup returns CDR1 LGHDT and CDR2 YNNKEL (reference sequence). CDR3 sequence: CASSRSQGGGYTF. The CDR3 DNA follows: TGTGCCAGCAGCCGGAGTCAGGGTGGGGGCTACACCTTC.

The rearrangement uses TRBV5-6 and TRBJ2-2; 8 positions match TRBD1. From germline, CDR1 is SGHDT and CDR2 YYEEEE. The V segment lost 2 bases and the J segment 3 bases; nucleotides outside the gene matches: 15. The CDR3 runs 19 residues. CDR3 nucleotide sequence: TGTGCCAGCAGCTTAGGGACAGGAGGGCCCCCACGCGACACCGGGGAGCTGTTTTTT. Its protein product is CASSLGTGGPPRDTGELFF.

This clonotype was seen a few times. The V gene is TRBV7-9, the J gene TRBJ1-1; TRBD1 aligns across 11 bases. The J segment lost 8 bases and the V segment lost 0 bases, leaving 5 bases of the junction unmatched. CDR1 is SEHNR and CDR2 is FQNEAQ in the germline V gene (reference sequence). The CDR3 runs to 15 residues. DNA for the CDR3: TGTGCCAGCAGCTTAGCGGACAGGGGGCTGTGGGAAGCTTTCTTT. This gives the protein CASSLADRGLWEAFF. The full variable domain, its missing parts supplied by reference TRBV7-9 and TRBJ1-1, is DTGVSQNPRHKITKRGQNVTFRCDPISEHNRLYWYRQTLGQGPEFLTYFQNEAQLEKSRLLSDRFSAERPKGSFSTLEIQRTEQGDSAMYLCASSLADRGLWEAFFGQGTRLTVV.

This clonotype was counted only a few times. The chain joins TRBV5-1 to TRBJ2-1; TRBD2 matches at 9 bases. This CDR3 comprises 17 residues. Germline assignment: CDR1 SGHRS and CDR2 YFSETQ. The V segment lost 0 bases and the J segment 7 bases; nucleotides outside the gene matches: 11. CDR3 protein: CASSLDSREGPGNEQFF. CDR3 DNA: TGCGCCAGCAGCTTGGACTCGCGGGAGGGCCCAGGGAATGAGCAGTTCTTC.

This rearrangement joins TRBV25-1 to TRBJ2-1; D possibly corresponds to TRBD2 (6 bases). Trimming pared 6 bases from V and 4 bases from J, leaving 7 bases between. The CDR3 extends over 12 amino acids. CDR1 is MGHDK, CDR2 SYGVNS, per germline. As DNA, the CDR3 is TGTGCCAGCAGGGACTATTACAATGAGCAGTTCTTC. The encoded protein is CASRDYYNEQFF. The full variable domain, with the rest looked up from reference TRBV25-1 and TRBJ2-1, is EADIYQTPRYLVIGTGKKITLECSQTMGHDKMYWYQQDPGMELHLIHYSYGVNSTEKGDLSSESTVSRIRTEHFPLTLESARPSHTSQYLCASRDYYNEQFFGPGTRLTVL.